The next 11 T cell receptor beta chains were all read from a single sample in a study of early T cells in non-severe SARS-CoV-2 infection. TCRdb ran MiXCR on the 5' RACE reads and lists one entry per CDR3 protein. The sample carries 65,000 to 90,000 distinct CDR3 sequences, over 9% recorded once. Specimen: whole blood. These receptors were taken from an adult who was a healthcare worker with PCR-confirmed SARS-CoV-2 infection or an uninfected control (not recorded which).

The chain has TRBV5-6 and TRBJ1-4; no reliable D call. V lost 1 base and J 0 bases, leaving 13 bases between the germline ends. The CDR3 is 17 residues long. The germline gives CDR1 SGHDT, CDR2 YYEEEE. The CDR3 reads CASSLMTGRATNEKLFF. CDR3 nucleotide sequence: TGTGCCAGCAGCTTGATGACGGGGAGGGCAACTAATGAAAAACTGTTTTTT.

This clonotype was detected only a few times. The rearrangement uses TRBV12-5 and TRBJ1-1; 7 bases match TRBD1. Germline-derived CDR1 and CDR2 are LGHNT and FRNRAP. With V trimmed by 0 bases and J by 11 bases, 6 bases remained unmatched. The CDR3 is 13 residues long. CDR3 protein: CASGLVPQGSAFF. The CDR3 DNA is TGTGCTAGTGGTTTGGTCCCACAGGGGTCGGCTTTCTTT.

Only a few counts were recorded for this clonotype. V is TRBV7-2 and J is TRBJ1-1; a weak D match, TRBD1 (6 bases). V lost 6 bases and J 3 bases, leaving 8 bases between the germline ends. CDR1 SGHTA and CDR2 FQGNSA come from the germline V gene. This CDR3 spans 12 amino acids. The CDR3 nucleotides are TGTGCCAGCAGACAGGGCGACACTGAAGCTTTCTTT. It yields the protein CASRQGDTEAFF.

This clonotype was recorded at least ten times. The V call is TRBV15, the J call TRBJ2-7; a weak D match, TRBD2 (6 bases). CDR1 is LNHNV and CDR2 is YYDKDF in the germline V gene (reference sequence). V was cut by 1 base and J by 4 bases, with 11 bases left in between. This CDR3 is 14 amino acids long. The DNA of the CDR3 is TGTGCCACCAGCAGAGGGTTGGCGGGATACGAGCAGTACTTC. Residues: CATSRGLAGYEQYF.

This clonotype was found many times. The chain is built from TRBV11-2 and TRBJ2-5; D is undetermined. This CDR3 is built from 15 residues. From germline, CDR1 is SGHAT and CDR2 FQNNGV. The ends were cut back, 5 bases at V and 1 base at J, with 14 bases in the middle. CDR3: CASSTGLHPQETQYF. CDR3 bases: TGTGCCAGCAGCACCGGGCTCCATCCCCAAGAGACCCAGTACTTC.

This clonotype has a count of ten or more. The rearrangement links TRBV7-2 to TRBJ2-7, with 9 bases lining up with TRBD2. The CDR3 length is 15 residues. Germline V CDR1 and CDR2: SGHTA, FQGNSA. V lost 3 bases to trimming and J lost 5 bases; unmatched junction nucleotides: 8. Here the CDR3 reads CASSFKPAGGHEQYF. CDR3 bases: TGTGCCAGCAGCTTTAAGCCAGCGGGAGGCCACGAGCAGTACTTC.

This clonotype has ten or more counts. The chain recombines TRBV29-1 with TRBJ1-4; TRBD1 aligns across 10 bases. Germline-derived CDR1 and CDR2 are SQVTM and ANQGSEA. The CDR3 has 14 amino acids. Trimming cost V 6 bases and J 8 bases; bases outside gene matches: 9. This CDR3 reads CSVRAGTGAEKLFF. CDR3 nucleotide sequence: TGCAGCGTCCGTGCCGGGACAGGGGCGGAAAAACTGTTTTTT.

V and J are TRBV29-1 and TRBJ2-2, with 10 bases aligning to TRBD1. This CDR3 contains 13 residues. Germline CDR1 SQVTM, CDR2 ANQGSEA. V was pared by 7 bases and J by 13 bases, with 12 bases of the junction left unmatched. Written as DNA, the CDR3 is TGCAGCGCGTCGGGACAGGGGAATCCGGCGCTGTTTTTT. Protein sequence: CSASGQGNPALFF.

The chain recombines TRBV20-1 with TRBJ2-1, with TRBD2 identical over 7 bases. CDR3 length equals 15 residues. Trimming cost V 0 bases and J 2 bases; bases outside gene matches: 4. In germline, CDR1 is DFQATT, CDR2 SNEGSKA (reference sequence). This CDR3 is CSAREERETYNEQFF. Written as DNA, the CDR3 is TGCAGTGCTAGAGAAGAGCGGGAAACCTACAATGAGCAGTTCTTC.

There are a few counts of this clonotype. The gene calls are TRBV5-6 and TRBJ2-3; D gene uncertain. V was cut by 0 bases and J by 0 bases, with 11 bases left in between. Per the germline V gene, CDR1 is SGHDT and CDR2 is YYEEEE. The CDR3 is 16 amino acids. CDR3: CASSLAIGPSTDTQYF. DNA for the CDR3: TGTGCCAGCAGCTTGGCCATCGGACCTAGCACAGATACGCAGTATTTT.

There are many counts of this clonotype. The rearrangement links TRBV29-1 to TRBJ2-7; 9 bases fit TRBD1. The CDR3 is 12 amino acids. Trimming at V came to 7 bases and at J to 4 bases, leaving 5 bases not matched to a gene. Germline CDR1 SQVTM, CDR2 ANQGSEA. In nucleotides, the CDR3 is TGCAGCGCCGGACAGGGGACTTACGAGCAGTACTTC. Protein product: CSAGQGTYEQYF.